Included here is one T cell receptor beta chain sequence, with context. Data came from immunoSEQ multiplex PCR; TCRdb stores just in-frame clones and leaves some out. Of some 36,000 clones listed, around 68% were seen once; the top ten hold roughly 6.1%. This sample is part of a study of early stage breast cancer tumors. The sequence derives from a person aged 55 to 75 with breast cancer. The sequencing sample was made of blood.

CDR3 DNA: TGTGCCAGCAAGAGACCCGAATACAATGAGCAGTTCTTC. It codes for CASKRPEYNEQFF. This chain uses TRBV6-1 with TRBJ2-1; no firm D call. The CDR3 has 13 amino acids. V gave up 7 bases and J gave up 4 bases, with 11 bases separating them. CDR1 MNHNS and CDR2 SASEGT come from the germline V gene.